What follows are 31 T cell receptor beta chains derived from one specimen sequenced in a study of blood T cells in healthy people across ages. Next came a second PCR, run for roughly 6 to 11 cycles, which used a sample-barcoded 5' primer along with a J-beta primer mix. A single record per CDR3 protein comes from TCRdb applying MiXCR to the 5' RACE reads. The sample lists about 770,000 distinct CDR3 sequences, roughly 44% occurring once. Sequences were obtained from blood. Source of these receptors: a man aged 60 to 69 in good health.

As for this clonotype: One end of the junction does not line up with germline, which may come from a read error. The chain joins TRBV4-3 to TRBJ1-6; no reliable D call. CDR3 length: 15 residues. CDR1 is LGHNA and CDR2 is YSLEER in the germline V gene. CDR3 region: CASSQNIGNSSLLHF. The CDR3 DNA reads TGCGCCAGCAGCCAAAATATCGGGAATTCATCACTCCTCCACTTT.

The chain employs TRBV6-2 or TRBV6-3 and TRBJ2-1; TRBD2 aligns across 11 bases. This CDR3 is built from 19 residues. With 2 bases clipped from V and 8 bases from J, the junction kept 17 bases outside the gene matches. Germline CDR1 and CDR2: MNHEY and SVGEGT. The DNA of the CDR3 is TGTGCCAGCAGTTACACTGGTAGCGGGGGGGCCCGGCTCCTCGATGAGCAGTTCTTC. The encoded protein is CASSYTGSGGARLLDEQFF.

J is TRBJ2-4 and V is TRBV7-2; 7 bases are a match to TRBD1. The trim removed 5 bases at V and 0 bases at J, leaving 7 bases unmatched. The germline CDR1 and CDR2 sequences are SGHTA and FQGNSA. The CDR3 is 16 amino acids. This CDR3 reads CASSTKGQLAKNIQYF. The DNA of the CDR3 is TGTGCCAGCAGCACAAAGGGACAGTTAGCCAAAAACATTCAGTACTTC. Supplemented by reference TRBV7-2 and TRBJ2-4, the full variable domain reads GAGVSQSPSNKVTEKGKDVELRCDPISGHTALYWYRQSLGQGLEFLIYFQGNSAPDKSGLPSDRFSAERTGGSVSTLTIQRTQQEDSAVYLCASSTKGQLAKNIQYFGAGTRLSVL.

The chain combines TRBV5-1 with TRBJ2-7, with 9 bases lining up with TRBD1. CDR1 SGHRS and CDR2 YFSETQ come from the germline V gene. J gave up 5 bases and V 0 bases, and 6 bases lay outside the gene matches. The CDR3 consists of 15 residues. The DNA of the CDR3 is TGCGCCAGCAGCTTGGTATACAGGGGGCGCGACGAGCAGTACTTC. It yields the protein CASSLVYRGRDEQYF.

The rearrangement joins TRBV29-1 to TRBJ2-3; possibly TRBD2 for D (7 bases). The CDR3 totals 15 residues. V was trimmed by 7 bases and J by 2 bases, leaving 19 bases between them. The germline V gene has CDR1 SQVTM and CDR2 ANQGSEA. The DNA of the CDR3 is TGCAGCGCCACCGGGGCGGGGGCGCCCACAGATACGCAGTATTTT. It specifies CSATGAGAPTDTQYF.

The rearrangement links TRBV7-8 to TRBJ2-6, with 7 bases matching TRBD1. The V segment lost 1 base and the J segment 0 bases; nucleotides outside the gene matches: 6. This CDR3 region has 18 residues. The V gene's germline CDR1 is SGHVS and CDR2 FQNEAQ. CDR3 sequence: CASSLGGQVYSGANVLTF. For the CDR3, the DNA is TGTGCCAGCAGCTTAGGAGGACAGGTTTACTCTGGGGCCAACGTCCTGACTTTC.

The gene calls are TRBV7-2 and TRBJ2-5; perhaps TRBD1 as D (6 bases). The CDR3 is 17 residues long. The V gene lost 5 bases and the J gene lost 4 bases, with 23 bases spanning the gap. The germline V gene has CDR1 SGHTA and CDR2 FQGNSA. The CDR3 DNA reads TGTGCCAGCAGCCGGAGCCCCTCAGGGGCGGTAGGAGAGACCCAGTACTTC. This encodes CASSRSPSGAVGETQYF.

This rearrangement joins TRBV13 to TRBJ1-1; TRBD1 might be the D (6 bases). The CDR3 has 12 residues. Germline loops: CDR1 PRHDT, CDR2 FYEKMQ (reference sequence). Deletions cut 5 bases from V and 6 bases from J, with 10 bases between. This CDR3 reads CASSEQGAEAFF. DNA of the CDR3: TGTGCCAGCAGCGAACAGGGCGCTGAAGCTTTCTTT.

There are many counts of this clonotype. The CDR3 nucleotides read TGTGCCAGCAGCTTTGGACAGGGCACAGATACGCAGTATTTT. Encoded protein: CASSFGQGTDTQYF. The chain is built from TRBV28 and TRBJ2-3, with 7 bases lining up with TRBD1. Looked up from germline, CDR1 is MDHEN and CDR2 is SYDVKM. CDR3 length: 14 residues. The J segment lost 1 base and the V segment lost 6 bases, leaving 4 bases of the junction unmatched.

V gene TRBV7-9 combines with J gene TRBJ1-1; 7 bases align to TRBD1. The CDR3 totals 15 residues. Unmatched junction bases numbered 10, after V lost 6 bases and J lost 3 bases. Germline-derived CDR1 and CDR2 are SEHNR and FQNEAQ (reference sequence). CDR3 DNA: TGTGCCAGCAGTGTCCCGGGACAGCCATACACTGAAGCTTTCTTT. It translates to CASSVPGQPYTEAFF.

The chain carries TRBV7-6 and TRBJ2-1; 8 bases are a match to TRBD2. The CDR3 is made up of 15 amino acids. Per the germline V gene, CDR1 is SGHVS and CDR2 is FNYEAQ. Trimming cost V 2 bases and J 10 bases; bases outside gene matches: 10. CDR3 bases: TGTGCCAGCAGCTTACAAGCGGGGGCCTCTAACGAGCAGTTCTTC. This gives the protein CASSLQAGASNEQFF.

V usage is TRBV6-2 or TRBV6-3 and J usage is TRBJ1-2; 7 bases align to TRBD1. The CDR3 is made up of 15 amino acids. The junction had 13 bases not matched to a gene; V was cut back by 10 bases and J by 2 bases. CDR1 and CDR2 (germline): MNHEY, SVGEGT. The CDR3 DNA reads TGTGCCACTTTCAGAGCCGGACAGGCGAACTATGGCTACACCTTC. Protein product: CATFRAGQANYGYTF.

The V gene is TRBV11-3, the J gene TRBJ2-3; TRBD2 matches 13 bases. The J segment lost 6 bases and the V segment lost 3 bases, leaving 6 bases of the junction unmatched. Germline V gene sequence: CDR1 SGHNT, CDR2 YENEEA. CDR3 size: 16 residues. This CDR3 is CASSFTSGGGWDTQYF. The CDR3 DNA is TGTGCCAGCAGCTTCACTAGCGGGGGGGGCTGGGATACGCAGTATTTT.

This clonotype was counted only a few times. The rearrangement joins TRBV7-2 to TRBJ1-5; D is unclear. Between the trimmed V and J ends, which lost 1 base and 6 bases, there was a span of 4 bases. The CDR3 length is 12 residues. Germline CDR1 SGHTA, CDR2 FQGNSA. The CDR3 here is CASSLDSQPQHF. In nucleotides, the CDR3 is TGTGCCAGCAGCTTAGATAGTCAGCCCCAGCATTTT. Supplemented by reference TRBV7-2 and TRBJ1-5, the full variable domain reads GAGVSQSPSNKVTEKGKDVELRCDPISGHTALYWYRQSLGQGLEFLIYFQGNSAPDKSGLPSDRFSAERTGGSVSTLTIQRTQQEDSAVYLCASSLDSQPQHFGDGTRLSIL.

In DNA, the CDR3 is TGCAGTGCTAGAGATCACAGGGGGGGCTTAGCAGATACGCAGTATTTT. This codes for CSARDHRGGLADTQYF. This chain joins TRBV20-1 and TRBJ2-3, with D possibly being TRBD1 (8 bases). Trimming cost V 0 bases and J 4 bases, with 17 bases left between them. CDR3 size: 16 residues. Germline V gives CDR1 DFQATT, CDR2 SNEGSKA (reference sequence).

With regard to this clonotype: A read error may account for a junction end that differs from germline. The chain combines TRBV27 with TRBJ1-1; maybe TRBD1 (6 bases). From germline, CDR1 is MNHEY and CDR2 SMNVEV (reference sequence). The CDR3 runs to 15 residues. The CDR3 spells CARSFLVGAKTEAFF. The CDR3 region has the DNA TGTGCCCGCAGTTTTTTGGTGGGGGCGAAGACTGAAGCTTTCTTT.

This clonotype was recorded a few times. The rearrangement links TRBV7-9 to TRBJ2-7, with D maybe TRBD2 (6 bases). V dropped 1 base and J dropped 3 bases, with 13 bases sitting between them. CDR3 length: 15 residues. Per germline, CDR1 SEHNR and CDR2 FQNEAQ (reference sequence). The chain's CDR3 is CASSLGWGGGYEQYF. CDR3 sequence (DNA): TGTGCCAGCAGCTTAGGTTGGGGAGGAGGCTACGAGCAGTACTTC.

The rearrangement joins TRBV3-1 to TRBJ1-1, with D unresolved. Germline-derived CDR1 and CDR2 are LGHDT and YNNKEL (reference sequence). Trimming removed 3 bases from V and 1 base from J, with 9 bases in between. This CDR3 region has 14 residues. This chain's CDR3 is CASSQVGGNTEAFF. CDR3 DNA sequence: TGTGCCAGCAGCCAGGTGGGCGGGAACACTGAAGCTTTCTTT. The full variable domain, in which reference TRBV3-1 and TRBJ1-1 provide the parts outside the CDR3, is DTAVSQTPKYLVTQMGNDKSIKCEQNLGHDTMYWYKQDSKKFLKIMFSYNNKELIINETVPNRFSPKSPDKAHLNLHINSLELGDSAVYFCASSQVGGNTEAFFGQGTRLTVV.

This clonotype occurred a few times. V and J are TRBV7-3 and TRBJ2-3; TRBD2 is a possible D gene (7 bases). CDR3 length: 14 residues. Per germline, CDR1 SGHTA and CDR2 FQGTGA. Between the trimmed V and J ends, which lost 3 bases and 6 bases, there was a span of 13 bases. CDR3 sequence (DNA): TGTGCCAGCAGCTTGGGGGCCGGGGGGGATACGCAGTATTTT. The encoded protein is CASSLGAGGDTQYF.

V and J are TRBV20-1 and TRBJ2-3; D might be TRBD2 (6 bases). The CDR3 length is 15 residues. V was shortened by 5 bases and J by 3 bases, with 18 bases between the two germline ends. Germline CDR1 and CDR2: DFQATT and SNEGSKA (reference sequence). CDR3 nucleotides: TGCAGTGCTGTGGCGGGACGCCACTTTACAGATACGCAGTATTTT. This sequence encodes CSAVAGRHFTDTQYF.

The J gene is TRBJ2-2, the V gene TRBV6-1; D unclear. Germline V gives CDR1 MNHNS, CDR2 SASEGT. V lost 6 bases, J lost 5 bases, and 22 bases lay in between. The length of the CDR3 is 17 residues. CDR3 nucleotides: TGTGCCAGCAGGGACGGTGGCCGAGCAGGCAAGACCGGGGAGCTGTTTTTT. This codes for CASRDGGRAGKTGELFF.

The chain is built from TRBV12-5 and TRBJ2-3, with 7 bases fitting TRBD2. The CDR3 length is 16 residues. Trimming at V came to 5 bases and at J to 3 bases, leaving 11 bases not matched to a gene. CDR1 LGHNT and CDR2 FRNRAP come from the germline V gene. As DNA, the CDR3 is TGTGCTAGTGGTACGGGGGGTGTTCACCTAACAGATACGCAGTATTTT. Its translation is CASGTGGVHLTDTQYF.

The J gene is TRBJ2-1, the V gene TRBV5-1, with D possibly matching TRBD1 (6 bases). The CDR3 covers 16 residues. The germline V gene has CDR1 SGHRS and CDR2 YFSETQ. The V gene lost 1 base and the J gene lost 2 bases, with 13 bases spanning the gap. The CDR3 nucleotides are TGCGCCAGCAGCTTGTCGGGCAGGGGTACCTACAATGAGCAGTTCTTC. Amino acid sequence: CASSLSGRGTYNEQFF. The entire variable domain, with the rest obtained from reference TRBV5-1 and TRBJ2-1, is as follows: KAGVTQTPRYLIKTRGQQVTLSCSPISGHRSVSWYQQTPGQGLQFLFEYFSETQRNKGNFPGRFSGRQFSNSRSEMNVSTLELGDSALYLCASSLSGRGTYNEQFFGPGTRLTVL.

This chain joins TRBV5-1 and TRBJ1-1, with 7 bases matching TRBD1. Germline V gene data show CDR1 as SGHRS and CDR2 as YFSETQ. The junction had 10 bases not matched to a gene; V was cut back by 3 bases and J by 5 bases. The CDR3 totals 15 residues. DNA of the CDR3: TGCGCCAGCAGCTCACAGACAGGGTGGACTACTGAAGCTTTCTTT. It codes for CASSSQTGWTTEAFF.

This clonotype was detected only a few times. The chain employs TRBV7-9 and TRBJ2-5, with D perhaps matching TRBD2 (6 bases). The CDR3 sequence is 18 residues long. Germline lookup yields CDR1 SEHNR and CDR2 FQNEAQ (reference sequence). V lost 2 bases and J 0 bases, leaving 19 bases between the germline ends. CDR3 region: CASSLSGVQGLHQETQYF. Written as DNA, the CDR3 is TGTGCCAGCAGCTTATCGGGGGTCCAGGGACTGCACCAAGAGACCCAGTACTTC.

The chain recombines TRBV5-6 with TRBJ2-1; 7 bases are shared with TRBD1. There are 15 residues in the CDR3. J gave up 3 bases and V 0 bases, and 3 bases lay outside the gene matches. The germline gives CDR1 SGHDT, CDR2 YYEEEE. CDR3 residues: CASSLERDSYNEQFF. The CDR3 region has the DNA TGTGCCAGCAGCTTGGAGAGGGACAGCTACAATGAGCAGTTCTTC.

The genes are TRBV30 and TRBJ2-3, with D hard to call. Between the trimmed V and J ends, which lost 0 bases and 3 bases, there was a span of 7 bases. The CDR3 loop spans 13 amino acids. CDR1 GTSNPN and CDR2 SVGIG come from the germline V gene (reference sequence). This chain's CDR3 is CAWSVLTTDTQYF. The CDR3 DNA sequence: TGTGCCTGGAGTGTACTAACTACAGATACGCAGTATTTT.

The chain employs TRBV3-1 and TRBJ2-1, with TRBD2 identical over 11 bases. The CDR3 consists of 14 residues. V dropped 4 bases and J dropped 7; count of bases not matched to a gene: 3. Germline V CDR1 and CDR2: LGHDT, YNNKEL (reference sequence). The CDR3 DNA follows: TGTGCCAGCAGCCCGAGACTAGCGGGAAATGAGCAGTTCTTC. This gives the protein CASSPRLAGNEQFF.

This clonotype showed up just a few times. V and J are TRBV10-3 and TRBJ2-7; 8 nucleotides match TRBD2. CDR3 length equals 17 residues. J was trimmed by 5 bases and V by 3 bases; bases with no gene match: 15. Looked up from germline, CDR1 is ENHRY and CDR2 is SYGVKD. CDR3 DNA: TGTGCCATCAGTGACTTCTCGGGGGGGATGTATGTGAACGAGCAGTACTTC. It encodes CAISDFSGGMYVNEQYF.

The chain joins TRBV4-3 to TRBJ2-3; TRBD2 matches at 10 bases. The CDR3 spans 15 residues. Germline V gene lookup returns CDR1 LGHNA and CDR2 YSLEER. The trim removed 1 base at V and 8 bases at J, leaving 6 bases unmatched. CDR3 sequence (DNA): TGCGCCAGCAGCCAAGTTGTACTAGCGGGGTCTACGCAGTATTTT. Encoded protein: CASSQVVLAGSTQYF.

This clonotype was detected a few times. The chain couples TRBV9 to TRBJ2-7; D remains unclear. The CDR3 has 15 amino acids. CDR1 and CDR2 from the germline V gene are SGDLS and YYNGEE. Trimming left V 3 bases short and J 1 base short, with 14 bases between. This chain's CDR3 is CASSATAGSSYEQYF. CDR3 nucleotides: TGTGCCAGCAGCGCCACGGCAGGATCATCCTACGAGCAGTACTTC.